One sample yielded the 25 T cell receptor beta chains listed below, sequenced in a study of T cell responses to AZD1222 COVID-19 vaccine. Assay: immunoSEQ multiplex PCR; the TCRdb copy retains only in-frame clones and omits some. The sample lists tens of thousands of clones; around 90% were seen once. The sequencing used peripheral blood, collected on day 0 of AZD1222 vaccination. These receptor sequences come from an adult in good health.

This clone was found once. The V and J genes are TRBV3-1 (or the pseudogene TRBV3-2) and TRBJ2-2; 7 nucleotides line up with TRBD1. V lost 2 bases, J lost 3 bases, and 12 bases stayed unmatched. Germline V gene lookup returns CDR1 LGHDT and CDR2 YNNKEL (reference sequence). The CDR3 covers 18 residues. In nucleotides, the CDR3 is TGTGCCAGCAGCCAAACCAGCTTAGTGACAGGGTACACCGGGGAGCTGTTTTTT. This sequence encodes CASSQTSLVTGYTGELFF.

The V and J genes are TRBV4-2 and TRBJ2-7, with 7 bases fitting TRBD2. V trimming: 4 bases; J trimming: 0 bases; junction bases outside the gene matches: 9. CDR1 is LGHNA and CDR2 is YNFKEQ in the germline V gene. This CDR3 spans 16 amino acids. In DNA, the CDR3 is TGTGCCAGCAGCCTGACTTGGGGGGGTAGCTCCTACGAGCAGTACTTC. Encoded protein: CASSLTWGGSSYEQYF.

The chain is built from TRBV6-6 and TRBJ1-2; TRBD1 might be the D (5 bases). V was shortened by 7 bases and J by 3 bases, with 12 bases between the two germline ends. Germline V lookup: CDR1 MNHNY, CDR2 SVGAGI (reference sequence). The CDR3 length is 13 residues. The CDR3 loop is CASTPDTYYGYTF. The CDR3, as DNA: TGTGCCAGCACCCCGGACACCTACTATGGCTACACCTTC.

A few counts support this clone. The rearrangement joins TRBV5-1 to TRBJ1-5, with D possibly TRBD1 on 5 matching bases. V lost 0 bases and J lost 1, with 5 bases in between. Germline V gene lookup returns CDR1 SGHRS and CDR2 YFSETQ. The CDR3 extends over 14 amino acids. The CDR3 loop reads CASSLGGSNQPQHF. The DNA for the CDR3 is TGCGCCAGCAGCTTGGGGGGGAGCAATCAGCCCCAGCATTTT.

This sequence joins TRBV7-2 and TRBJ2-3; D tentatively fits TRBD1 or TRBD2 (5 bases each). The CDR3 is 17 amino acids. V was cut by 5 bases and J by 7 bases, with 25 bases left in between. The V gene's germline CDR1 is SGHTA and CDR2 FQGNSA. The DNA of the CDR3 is TGTGCCAGCAGCCCGGGTTGGGGACGCTATTTGGTCAATACGCAGTATTTT. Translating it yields CASSPGWGRYLVNTQYF.

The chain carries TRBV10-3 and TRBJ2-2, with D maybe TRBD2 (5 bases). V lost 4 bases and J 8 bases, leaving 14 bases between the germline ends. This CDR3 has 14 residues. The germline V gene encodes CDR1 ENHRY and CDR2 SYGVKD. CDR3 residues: CAISVRATGGELFF. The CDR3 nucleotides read TGTGCCATCAGTGTTCGGGCTACGGGAGGGGAGCTGTTTTTT.

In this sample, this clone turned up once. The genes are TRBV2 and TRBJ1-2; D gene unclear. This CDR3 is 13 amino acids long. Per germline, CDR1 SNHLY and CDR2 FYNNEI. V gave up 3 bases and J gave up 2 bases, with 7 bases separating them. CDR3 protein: CASSEHPNYGYTF. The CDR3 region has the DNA TGTGCCAGCAGTGAGCACCCGAACTATGGCTACACCTTC.

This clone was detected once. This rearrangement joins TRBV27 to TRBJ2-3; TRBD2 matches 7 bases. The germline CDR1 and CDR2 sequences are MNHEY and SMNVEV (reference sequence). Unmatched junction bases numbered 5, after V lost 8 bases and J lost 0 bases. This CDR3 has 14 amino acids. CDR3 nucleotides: TGTGCCAGCGGGGGAGGGCAGAGCACAGATACGCAGTATTTT. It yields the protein CASGGGQSTDTQYF.

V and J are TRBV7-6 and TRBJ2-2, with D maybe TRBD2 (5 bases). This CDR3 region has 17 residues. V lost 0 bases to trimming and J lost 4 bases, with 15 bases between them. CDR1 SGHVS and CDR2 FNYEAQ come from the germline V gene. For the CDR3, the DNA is TGTGCCAGCAGCTTAGCATATCAGCGGTTCTCCACCGGGGAGCTGTTTTTT. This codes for CASSLAYQRFSTGELFF.

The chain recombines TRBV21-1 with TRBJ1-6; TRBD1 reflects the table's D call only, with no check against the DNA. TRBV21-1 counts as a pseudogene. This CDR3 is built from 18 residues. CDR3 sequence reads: CASSPIPPGSSYNSPLHF. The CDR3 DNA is TGTGCCAGCAGCCCTATCCCACCAGGTAGCTCCTATAATTCACCCCTCCACTTT.

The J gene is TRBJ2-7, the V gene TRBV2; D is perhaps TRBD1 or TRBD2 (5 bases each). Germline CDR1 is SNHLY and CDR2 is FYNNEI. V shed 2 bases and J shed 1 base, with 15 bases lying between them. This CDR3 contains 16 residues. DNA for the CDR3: TGTGCCAGCAGTGAAAGCCAGGGAGCTTATTCCTACGAGCAGTACTTC. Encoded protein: CASSESQGAYSYEQYF.

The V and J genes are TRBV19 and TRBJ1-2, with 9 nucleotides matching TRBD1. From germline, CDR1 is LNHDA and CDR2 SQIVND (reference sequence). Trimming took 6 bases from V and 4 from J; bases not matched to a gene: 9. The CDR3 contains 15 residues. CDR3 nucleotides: TGTGCCAGTAGCCTGGCGGGACAGGGTGGCTATGGCTACACCTTC. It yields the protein CASSLAGQGGYGYTF. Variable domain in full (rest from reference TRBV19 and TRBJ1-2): DGGITQSPKYLFRKEGQNVTLSCEQNLNHDAMYWYRQDPGQGLRLIYYSQIVNDFQKGDIAEGYSVSREKKESFPLTVTSAQKNPTAFYLCASSLAGQGGYGYTFGSGTRLTVV.

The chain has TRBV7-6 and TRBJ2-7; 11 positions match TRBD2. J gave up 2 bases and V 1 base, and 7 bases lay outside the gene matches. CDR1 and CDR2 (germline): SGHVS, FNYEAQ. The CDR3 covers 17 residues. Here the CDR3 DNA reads TGTGCCAGCAGCTTAGTGCCTAGCGGGGGGCCGGCCTACGAGCAGTACTTC. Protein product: CASSLVPSGGPAYEQYF.

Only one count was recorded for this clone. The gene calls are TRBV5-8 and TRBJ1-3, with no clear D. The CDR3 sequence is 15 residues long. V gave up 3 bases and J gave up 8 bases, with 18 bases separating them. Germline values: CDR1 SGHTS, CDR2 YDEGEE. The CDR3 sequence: CASSSNLGLLDTIYF. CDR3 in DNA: TGTGCCAGCAGCTCCAATTTGGGGTTATTAGACACCATATATTTT.

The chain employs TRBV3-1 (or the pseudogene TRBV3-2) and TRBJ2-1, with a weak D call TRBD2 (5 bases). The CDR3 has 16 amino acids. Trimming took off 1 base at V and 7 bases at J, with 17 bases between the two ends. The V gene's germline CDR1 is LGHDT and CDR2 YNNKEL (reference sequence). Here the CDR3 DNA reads TGTGCCAGCAGCCAAGCGTCTAGCTGGGGTAAGAATGAGCAGTTCTTC. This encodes CASSQASSWGKNEQFF.

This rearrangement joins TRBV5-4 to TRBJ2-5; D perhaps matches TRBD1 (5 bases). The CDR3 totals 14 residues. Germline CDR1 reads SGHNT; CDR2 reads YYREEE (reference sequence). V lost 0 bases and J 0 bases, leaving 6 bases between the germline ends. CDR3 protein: CASSLGQNQETQYF. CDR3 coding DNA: TGTGCCAGCAGCTTGGGACAGAACCAAGAGACCCAGTACTTC. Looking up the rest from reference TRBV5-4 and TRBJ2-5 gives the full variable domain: ETGVTQSPTHLIKTRGQQVTLRCSSQSGHNTVSWYQQALGQGPQFIFQYYREEENGRGNFPPRFSGLQFPNYSSELNVNALELDDSALYLCASSLGQNQETQYFGPGTRLLVL.

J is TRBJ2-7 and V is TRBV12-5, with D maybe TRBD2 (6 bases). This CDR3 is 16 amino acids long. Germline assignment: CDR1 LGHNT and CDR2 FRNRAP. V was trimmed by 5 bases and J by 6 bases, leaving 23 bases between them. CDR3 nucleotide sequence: TGTGCTAGTGGTACAGGTGGCGGGGCCCGCTTCTCCGAGCAGTACTTC. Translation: CASGTGGGARFSEQYF.

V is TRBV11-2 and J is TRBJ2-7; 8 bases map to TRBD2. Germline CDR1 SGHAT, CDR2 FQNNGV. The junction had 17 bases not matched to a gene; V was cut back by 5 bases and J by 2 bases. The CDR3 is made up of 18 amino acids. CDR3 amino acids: CASSRRRSGDHLTYEQYF. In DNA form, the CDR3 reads TGTGCCAGCAGCCGACGTCGTAGCGGGGACCACTTAACCTACGAGCAGTACTTC.

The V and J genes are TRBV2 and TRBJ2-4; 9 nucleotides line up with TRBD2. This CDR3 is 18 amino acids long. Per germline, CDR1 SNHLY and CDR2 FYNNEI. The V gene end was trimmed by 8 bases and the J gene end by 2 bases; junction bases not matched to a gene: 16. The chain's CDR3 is CASLLRGGGGATKNIQYF. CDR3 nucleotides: TGTGCCAGCCTTTTAAGGGGTGGCGGGGGGGCCACCAAAAACATTCAGTACTTC.

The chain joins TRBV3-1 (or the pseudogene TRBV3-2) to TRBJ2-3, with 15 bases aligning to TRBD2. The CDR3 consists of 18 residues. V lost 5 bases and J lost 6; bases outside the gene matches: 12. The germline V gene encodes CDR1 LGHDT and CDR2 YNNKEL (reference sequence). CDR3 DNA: TGTGCCAGCAGCAGACCCGGGACTAGCGGGGGGCTGGGTGATACGCAGTATTTT. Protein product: CASSRPGTSGGLGDTQYF.

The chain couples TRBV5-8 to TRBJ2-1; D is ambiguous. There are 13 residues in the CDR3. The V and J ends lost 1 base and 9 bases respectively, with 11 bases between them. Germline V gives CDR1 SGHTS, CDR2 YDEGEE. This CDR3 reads CASSLRERGEQFF. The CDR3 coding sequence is TGTGCCAGCAGCTTGCGTGAAAGAGGTGAGCAGTTCTTC.

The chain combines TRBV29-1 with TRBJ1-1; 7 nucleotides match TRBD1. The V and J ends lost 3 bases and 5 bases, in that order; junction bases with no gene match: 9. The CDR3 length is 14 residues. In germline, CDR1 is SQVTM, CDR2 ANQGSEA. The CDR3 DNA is TGCAGCGTTGACCTCTGGACAGGTGGGACTGAAGCTTTCTTT. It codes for CSVDLWTGGTEAFF.

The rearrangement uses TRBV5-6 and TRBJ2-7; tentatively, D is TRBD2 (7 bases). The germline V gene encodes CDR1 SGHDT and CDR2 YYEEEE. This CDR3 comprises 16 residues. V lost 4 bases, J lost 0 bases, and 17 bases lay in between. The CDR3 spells CASSPEGGLSSYEQYF. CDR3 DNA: TGTGCCAGCAGCCCGGAGGGGGGACTAAGCTCCTACGAGCAGTACTTC.

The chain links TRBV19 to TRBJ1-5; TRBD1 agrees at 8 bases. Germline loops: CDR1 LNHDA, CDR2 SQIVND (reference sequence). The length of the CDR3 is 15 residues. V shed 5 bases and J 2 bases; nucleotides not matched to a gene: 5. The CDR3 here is CASSLIQGGNQPQHF. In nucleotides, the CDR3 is TGTGCCAGTAGTTTAATACAGGGGGGCAATCAGCCCCAGCATTTT.

The CDR3 DNA reads TGCAGTGCTAGTGAAAGACAGAGAGGGATCTATGGCTACACCTTC. Translation gives CSASERQRGIYGYTF. The genes are TRBV20-1 and TRBJ1-2; D is possibly TRBD1 (5 bases). The CDR3 totals 15 residues. V was trimmed by 3 bases and J by 4 bases, leaving 18 bases between them. Germline values: CDR1 DFQATT, CDR2 SNEGSKA (reference sequence).